Shown below are 26 T cell receptor beta chains from a single sample sequenced in a study of shared clonotypes between healthy human individuals. The table came from immunoSEQ multiplex PCR; TCRdb's copy has only in-frame clones and leaves some out. The sample holds 2,500,000 or so clones, under 95% seen once. The sequenced sample was naive CD4+ T cells from PBMCs. Noted subset: CD45RA+ positively selected. All receptors derive from a man between 18 and 35 years old in good health. Some clones in this sample may be carry-over from other donors' samples.

CDR3 coding DNA: TGCAGCGTACTTGGACGGAACTATGGCTACACCTTC. Translation: CSVLGRNYGYTF. The gene calls are TRBV29-1 and TRBJ1-2; D call uncertain. Trimming took 6 bases from V and 2 from J, leaving 10 bases between them. The CDR3 runs 12 residues. The germline V gene encodes CDR1 SQVTM and CDR2 ANQGSEA.

CDR3 residues: CASSLAIASGSADTQYF. For the CDR3, the DNA is TGTGCCAGCAGCTTAGCAATTGCTAGCGGGAGCGCAGATACGCAGTATTTT. The chain couples TRBV7-9 to TRBJ2-3, with 10 bases matching TRBD2. Per the germline V gene, CDR1 is SEHNR and CDR2 is FQNEAQ (reference sequence). This CDR3 is 17 amino acids long. Trimming cost V 0 bases and J 4 bases; bases outside gene matches: 7.

The gene calls are TRBV5-4 and TRBJ2-7; TRBD2 matches 7 bases. The CDR3 sequence is 13 residues long. The trim removed 3 bases at V and 5 bases at J, leaving 5 bases unmatched. CDR1 and CDR2 (germline): SGHNT, YYREEE (reference sequence). The CDR3 nucleotides are TGTGCCAGCAGCTCCGGGAGGAGCGACGAGCAGTACTTC. This gives the protein CASSSGRSDEQYF.

The J gene is TRBJ1-5, the V gene TRBV27; D gene unclear. This CDR3 spans 12 amino acids. Germline CDR1 MNHEY, CDR2 SMNVEV (reference sequence). The germline V and J ends were trimmed by 4 bases and 7 bases, with 8 bases remaining between them. The CDR3 DNA is TGTGCCAGCAGTTCACCCCCCCAGCCCCAGCATTTT. Encoded protein: CASSSPPQPQHF.

The V and J genes are TRBV28 and TRBJ2-3, with 12 positions matching TRBD2. Germline lookup yields CDR1 MDHEN and CDR2 SYDVKM. This CDR3 is 15 amino acids long. Trimming took 4 bases from V and 7 from J; bases not matched to a gene: 6. This CDR3 reads CASSYRLAGGNTQYF. Here the CDR3 DNA reads TGTGCCAGCAGTTACCGGCTAGCGGGAGGGAATACGCAGTATTTT.

This sequence joins TRBV4-2 and TRBJ2-2; 11 bases are shared with TRBD2. CDR3 length equals 17 residues. Trimming removed 4 bases from V and 5 bases from J; junction bases left unmatched: 9. Germline lookup yields CDR1 LGHNA and CDR2 YNFKEQ. The CDR3 loop is CASSPLAGGPWTGELFF. The CDR3 bases are TGTGCCAGCAGCCCTTTAGCGGGAGGGCCGTGGACCGGGGAGCTGTTTTTT.

Regarding this clone: The identical CDR3 is also encoded by other nucleotide sequences in the sample. This chain joins TRBV5-1 and TRBJ2-3; TRBD1 might be the D (5 bases). This CDR3 is built from 15 residues. The V gene's germline CDR1 is SGHRS and CDR2 YFSETQ. The ends were cut back, 0 bases at V and 0 bases at J, with 8 bases in the middle. As DNA, the CDR3 is TGCGCCAGCAGCTTGGCCAGGGCTAGCACAGATACGCAGTATTTT. Its protein product is CASSLARASTDTQYF.

V and J are TRBV7-9 and TRBJ1-1; D is unclear. The CDR3 runs to 14 residues. CDR1 SEHNR and CDR2 FQNEAQ come from the germline V gene (reference sequence). V lost 5 bases, J lost 7 bases, and 17 bases lay in between. CDR3 loop: CASSEFPTGYEAFF. The CDR3, as DNA: TGTGCCAGCAGCGAGTTCCCCACGGGATATGAAGCTTTCTTT.

Details on this clone: Other nucleotide sequences in the sample specify the same CDR3. This chain connects TRBV18 to TRBJ2-1, with TRBD2 matching 11 bases. This CDR3 is 15 amino acids long. The J segment lost 7 bases and the V segment lost 3 bases, leaving 5 bases of the junction unmatched. Germline values: CDR1 KGHSH, CDR2 LQKENI. The CDR3 sequence: CASSPLAGGRNEQFF. CDR3 in DNA: TGTGCCAGCTCACCCCTAGCGGGAGGAAGGAATGAGCAGTTCTTC.

V is TRBV6-5 and J is TRBJ2-1; 11 nucleotides agree with TRBD1. CDR1 is MNHEY, CDR2 SVGAGI, per germline. This CDR3 is 15 amino acids long. The V gene end was trimmed by 5 bases and the J gene end by 3 bases; junction bases not matched to a gene: 3. This CDR3 is CASSPGTGGYNEQFF. CDR3 DNA: TGTGCCAGCAGTCCAGGGACAGGGGGCTACAATGAGCAGTTCTTC.

As regards this clone: At the DNA level, this CDR3 is encoded by other sequences in the same sample as well. The gene calls are TRBV28 and TRBJ1-4; D might be TRBD1 (5 bases). The CDR3 contains 15 residues. Germline V gene data show CDR1 as MDHEN and CDR2 as SYDVKM. V lost 6 bases and J lost 0, with 11 bases in between. The CDR3 loop reads CASSPDSATNEKLFF. DNA for the CDR3: TGTGCCAGCAGCCCCGACAGTGCAACTAATGAAAAACTGTTTTTT.

The genes are TRBV5-1 and TRBJ2-3; TRBD1 matches at 7 bases. Germline V gene data show CDR1 as SGHRS and CDR2 as YFSETQ. V lost 3 bases, J lost 1 base, and 8 bases stayed unmatched. The CDR3 is 16 amino acids. The CDR3 DNA sequence: TGCGCCAGCAGCTCACCTCAGGGGGTGGGCACAGATACGCAGTATTTT. Its protein is CASSSPQGVGTDTQYF.

The rearrangement uses TRBV14 and TRBJ1-1, with D unclear. The CDR3 is 13 amino acids. The V end was cut by 1 base, the J end by 6 bases, with 9 bases between. Germline lookup yields CDR1 SGHDN and CDR2 FVKESK. CDR3: CASSQVPGSEAFF. CDR3 DNA: TGTGCCAGCAGCCAAGTCCCGGGCTCTGAAGCTTTCTTT.

A note on this clone: Different DNA sequences within this sample yield the same CDR3. The V and J genes are TRBV2 and TRBJ1-1; D not certain. The CDR3 consists of 13 residues. CDR1 is SNHLY and CDR2 is FYNNEI in the germline V gene. Trimming took off 3 bases at V and 3 bases at J, with 8 bases between the two ends. The CDR3 region is CASSDRGYTEAFF. As DNA, the CDR3 is TGTGCCAGCAGTGATCGGGGTTACACTGAAGCTTTCTTT.

The chain couples TRBV7-3 to TRBJ2-1; D may correspond to TRBD1 or TRBD2 (5 bases each). The germline V gene encodes CDR1 SGHTA and CDR2 FQGTGA. V was cut by 2 bases and J by 7 bases, with 15 bases left in between. This CDR3 region has 15 residues. CDR3 sequence (DNA): TGTGCCAGCAGCTTATTGGACGGGACCTTAAATGAGCAGTTCTTC. Amino acid sequence: CASSLLDGTLNEQFF. The full variable domain, in which reference TRBV7-3 and TRBJ2-1 provide the parts outside the CDR3, is GAGVSQTPSNKVTEKGKYVELRCDPISGHTALYWYRQSLGQGPEFLIYFQGTGAADDSGLPNDRFFAVRPEGSVSTLKIQRTERGDSAVYLCASSLLDGTLNEQFFGPGTRLTVL.

This chain uses TRBV28 with TRBJ2-3; possibly TRBD2 for D (7 bases). The CDR3 contains 16 residues. Looked up from germline, CDR1 is MDHEN and CDR2 is SYDVKM. Trimming cost V 4 bases and J 2 bases, with 16 bases left between them. DNA for the CDR3: TGTGCCAGCAGTTGGGGGAGGGGGGTGACCACAGATACGCAGTATTTT. Its translation: CASSWGRGVTTDTQYF.

The V gene is TRBV19, the J gene TRBJ1-1, with D unresolved. Between the trimmed V and J ends, which lost 1 base and 0 bases, there was a span of 6 bases. This CDR3 spans 14 amino acids. Per germline, CDR1 LNHDA and CDR2 SQIVND (reference sequence). The CDR3 is CASSIVGMNTEAFF. The CDR3 coding sequence is TGTGCCAGTAGTATAGTCGGCATGAACACTGAAGCTTTCTTT.

This clone showed up just once. V is TRBV28 and J is TRBJ1-1; weak D call: TRBD1 (5 bases). The CDR3 contains 14 residues. CDR1 and CDR2 from the germline V gene are MDHEN and SYDVKM. The V and J ends lost 3 bases and 9 bases respectively, with 17 bases between them. The CDR3 DNA reads TGTGCCAGCAGTTTGGACACAGGCATTTGGAAAGCTTTCTTT. This translates into CASSLDTGIWKAFF.

J is TRBJ2-5 and V is TRBV28; 8 bases fit TRBD2. The CDR3 length is 14 residues. With V trimmed by 6 bases and J by 1 base, 4 bases remained unmatched. The V gene's germline CDR1 is MDHEN and CDR2 SYDVKM. The CDR3 spells CASSGGLGQETQYF. The CDR3 coding sequence is TGTGCCAGCAGCGGGGGACTAGGCCAAGAGACCCAGTACTTC.

Only one count was recorded for this clone. CDR3 sequence (DNA): TGTGCCAGCAGATGGGACAGGGGATCCTACGAGCAGTACTTC. Protein product: CASRWDRGSYEQYF. J is TRBJ2-7 and V is TRBV2; TRBD1 matches 10 bases. Germline CDR1 reads SNHLY; CDR2 reads FYNNEI. The CDR3 runs to 14 residues. Losses at the gene ends were 6 bases for V and 1 base for J; bases not matched to a gene: 3. The variable domain in full, completed from reference TRBV2 and TRBJ2-7, reads EPEVTQTPSHQVTQMGQEVILRCVPISNHLYFYWYRQILGQKVEFLVSFYNNEISEKSEIFDDQFSVERPDGSNFTLKIRSTKLEDSAMYFCASRWDRGSYEQYFGPGTRLTVT.

The chain links TRBV28 to TRBJ2-1; D gene uncertain. Germline CDR1 MDHEN, CDR2 SYDVKM. This CDR3 contains 11 residues. With 7 bases removed from V and 2 bases from J, the gap between germline ends came to 3 bases. The CDR3 is CASMTYNEQFF. The CDR3 DNA reads as TGTGCCAGCATGACCTACAATGAGCAGTTCTTC.

J is TRBJ2-1 and V is TRBV7-2; maybe TRBD1 (6 bases). V was pared by 1 base and J by 2 bases, with 12 bases between. Germline V CDR1 and CDR2: SGHTA, FQGNSA. The CDR3 has 16 residues. The CDR3 region is CASSLGLQGTYNEQFF. Here the CDR3 DNA reads TGTGCCAGCAGCTTAGGGTTGCAGGGGACCTACAATGAGCAGTTCTTC.

The chain carries TRBV7-2 and TRBJ1-2, with a weak D call TRBD1 (5 bases). CDR1 and CDR2 (germline): SGHTA, FQGNSA. The CDR3 is 12 amino acids. V shed 1 base and J shed 7 bases, with 7 bases lying between them. CDR3 residues: CASSLEGFGYTF. In nucleotides, the CDR3 is TGTGCCAGCAGCTTAGAGGGGTTTGGCTACACCTTC.

The rearrangement joins TRBV28 to TRBJ1-5; D gene ambiguous. The germline V gene encodes CDR1 MDHEN and CDR2 SYDVKM. Deletions cut 5 bases from V and 0 bases from J, with 8 bases between. CDR3 size: 14 residues. The CDR3 bases are TGTGCCAGCAGTGAGGGTGGTAGCAATCAGCCCCAGCATTTT. It is translated as CASSEGGSNQPQHF. The complete variable domain, with remaining parts taken from reference TRBV28 and TRBJ1-5, reads DVKVTQSSRYLVKRTGEKVFLECVQDMDHENMFWYRQDPGLGLRLIYFSYDVKMKEKGDIPEGYSVSREKKERFSLILESASTNQTSMYLCASSEGGSNQPQHFGDGTRLSIL.

The rearrangement uses TRBV2 and TRBJ1-5; no clear D. The CDR3 is 13 amino acids. V gave up 7 bases and J gave up 1 base, with 8 bases separating them. Germline V gene lookup returns CDR1 SNHLY and CDR2 FYNNEI. DNA for the CDR3: TGTGCCAGCACCCTGGAGAGCAATCAGCCCCAGCATTTT. It yields the protein CASTLESNQPQHF.

This clone was seen more than once but under ten times. The rearrangement links TRBV18 to TRBJ1-1; 7 bases map to TRBD1. CDR1 is KGHSH, CDR2 LQKENI, per germline. This CDR3 has 14 amino acids. V lost 4 bases, J lost 3 bases, and 5 bases stayed unmatched. The CDR3: CASSLTGRDTEAFF. The CDR3 coding sequence is TGTGCCAGCTCACTGACAGGGCGGGACACTGAAGCTTTCTTT.